Each of the 15 T cell receptor beta chains below was sequenced from the same sample in a study of T-cell reconstitution after alpha-beta-depleted transplantation in children. It was with unique molecular identifiers that the TCRbeta library was prepared. TCRdb re-called the PCR reads with MiXCR, one entry per CDR3 protein. The sample contains some 450,000 distinct CDR3 sequences, about 45% of which appear only once. This specimen was PBMCs, taken before TCRalphabeta/CD19-depleted stem cell transplant. These TCRs come from a girl aged 2 to 9 with aplastic anemia, due to receive a stem cell transplant.

The chain employs TRBV30 and TRBJ2-7, with 8 nucleotides matching TRBD1. Germline V gene data show CDR1 as GTSNPN and CDR2 as SVGIG (reference sequence). The CDR3 sequence is 15 residues long. J was trimmed by 3 bases and V by 1 base; bases with no gene match: 8. The CDR3 DNA reads TGTGCCTGGAGTGCCGGGACAGGCTCGTTCTACGAGCAGTACTTC. Its protein is CAWSAGTGSFYEQYF.

The chain links TRBV12-3 or TRBV12-4 to TRBJ2-3, with D possibly being TRBD1 (7 bases). Deletions cut 6 bases from V and 3 bases from J, with 28 bases between. This CDR3 region has 19 residues. CDR3 nucleotides: TGTGCCAGCAGCCAGGGGAGGCGCTTCCGACAGGGAGTGACAGATACGCAGTATTTT. Its protein product is CASSQGRRFRQGVTDTQYF.

In its sample, this clonotype was seen a few times. This chain joins TRBV20-1 and TRBJ2-2; 8 nucleotides line up with TRBD2. V trimming: 3 bases; J trimming: 3 bases; junction bases outside the gene matches: 3. Germline CDR1 reads DFQATT; CDR2 reads SNEGSKA (reference sequence). The CDR3 loop spans 14 amino acids. The DNA for the CDR3 is TGCAGTGCTAGCAGCGGGGGAGACACCGGGGAGCTGTTTTTT. This translates into CSASSGGDTGELFF.

Many counts were recorded for this clonotype. The J gene is TRBJ2-7, the V gene TRBV5-1; D may match TRBD1 or TRBD2 (6 bases each). CDR1 is SGHRS and CDR2 is YFSETQ in the germline V gene. The V end lost 5 bases, the J end lost 3 bases, and 27 bases lay between the germline ends. The CDR3 is 18 amino acids. The DNA of the CDR3 is TGCGCCAGCAGGGAAGGGGGTTTTAGCGGCTCCGTTTTCTACGAGCAGTACTTC. Translation gives CASREGGFSGSVFYEQYF. The full variable domain, in which reference TRBV5-1 and TRBJ2-7 provide the parts outside the CDR3, is KAGVTQTPRYLIKTRGQQVTLSCSPISGHRSVSWYQQTPGQGLQFLFEYFSETQRNKGNFPGRFSGRQFSNSRSEMNVSTLELGDSALYLCASREGGFSGSVFYEQYFGPGTRLTVT.

The chain recombines TRBV28 with TRBJ2-5; possible D gene TRBD2, 5 bases. Germline lookup yields CDR1 MDHEN and CDR2 SYDVKM. This CDR3 comprises 15 residues. The V end was cut by 5 bases, the J end by 2 bases, with 15 bases between. The CDR3 nucleotides read TGTGCCAGCAGTCCACCGGAGCGGATTCAAGAGACCCAGTACTTC. Protein product: CASSPPERIQETQYF.

About this clonotype itself: Because the CDR3's place on the DNA is in doubt, the DNA is left out and the CDR3 is given as listed by TCRdb. CDR3 protein: CASSSSTSGPDEQFF. V gene TRBV28 combines with J gene TRBJ2-1; TRBD2, the table's D call, was not compared with the DNA. CDR1 is MDHEN and CDR2 is SYDVKM in the germline V gene. 15 amino acids form the CDR3, both terminal residues included.

The chain uses TRBV20-1 and TRBJ2-1, with D unresolved. This CDR3 spans 15 amino acids. Between the trimmed V and J ends, which lost 1 base and 7 bases, there was a span of 17 bases. CDR1 DFQATT and CDR2 SNEGSKA come from the germline V gene (reference sequence). In DNA, the CDR3 is TGCAGTGCTAGAGTATGGGTATCTGAGACGAATGAGCAGTTCTTC. It is translated as CSARVWVSETNEQFF.

DNA of the CDR3: TGCGCCAGCAGCTCCTCCCAGGTGACGGATACGCAGTATTTT. Residues: CASSSSQVTDTQYF. This chain connects TRBV5-1 to TRBJ2-3; D is unresolved. CDR1 and CDR2 (germline): SGHRS, YFSETQ. CDR3 size: 14 residues. V was pared by 3 bases and J by 6 bases, with 14 bases between.

This clonotype has only a few counts. CDR3 residues: CSARERRDRAPYEQYF. The CDR3 nucleotides are TGCAGTGCTAGAGAGAGAAGGGACAGGGCCCCCTACGAGCAGTACTTC. The rearrangement links TRBV20-1 to TRBJ2-7, with TRBD1 matching 9 bases. The CDR3 runs 16 residues. The junction had 8 bases not matched to a gene; V was cut back by 0 bases and J by 2 bases. Germline V gene lookup returns CDR1 DFQATT and CDR2 SNEGSKA (reference sequence).

In its sample, this clonotype was seen a few times. The rearrangement uses TRBV12-3 or TRBV12-4 and TRBJ1-3; D is perhaps TRBD1 (5 bases). Trimming removed 10 bases at V and 0 bases at J, with 10 bases between. The CDR3 runs to 13 residues. In nucleotides, the CDR3 is TGTGCCATGGGACGGGGCTCTGGAAACACCATATATTTT. Amino acid sequence: CAMGRGSGNTIYF.

DNA for the CDR3: TGTGCCAGCAGTAGGGCTAGCGGGTGGGACGGGGACAATGAGCAGTTCTTC. Translated: CASSRASGWDGDNEQFF. The chain uses TRBV7-8 and TRBJ2-1, with TRBD2 matching 8 bases. J lost 5 bases, V lost 6 bases, and 15 bases had no gene match. The CDR3 consists of 17 residues. CDR1 is SGHVS, CDR2 FQNEAQ, per germline.

In this sample, this clonotype turned up many times. The rearrangement joins TRBV5-1 to TRBJ2-3, with D unresolved. Germline V gives CDR1 SGHRS, CDR2 YFSETQ. CDR3 length: 14 amino acids. Trimming left V 4 bases short and J 5 bases short, with 14 bases between. Written as DNA, the CDR3 is TGCGCCAGCAGCCTGGAACTACCCGGAGATACGCAGTATTTT. Amino acids: CASSLELPGDTQYF. Full variable domain (rest looked up from reference TRBV5-1 and TRBJ2-3): KAGVTQTPRYLIKTRGQQVTLSCSPISGHRSVSWYQQTPGQGLQFLFEYFSETQRNKGNFPGRFSGRQFSNSRSEMNVSTLELGDSALYLCASSLELPGDTQYFGPGTRLTVL.

This chain connects TRBV20-1 to TRBJ2-7; the match to TRBD2 covers 9 bases. This CDR3 has 15 amino acids. Germline CDR1 reads DFQATT; CDR2 reads SNEGSKA (reference sequence). Losses at the gene ends were 0 bases for V and 0 bases for J; bases not matched to a gene: 3. CDR3 bases: TGCAGTGCTAGAGATGGTAGCGGGAGCTCCTACGAGCAGTACTTC. Amino acid sequence: CSARDGSGSSYEQYF.

The gene calls are TRBV5-5 and TRBJ2-1; D possibly corresponds to TRBD2 (6 bases). CDR1 SGHKS and CDR2 YYEKEE come from the germline V gene (reference sequence). Deletions cut 0 bases from V and 7 bases from J, with 23 bases between. The CDR3 has 18 residues. CDR3: CASSLGLTRGSPLNEQFF. CDR3 DNA sequence: TGTGCCAGCAGCTTGGGGTTAACGCGGGGATCCCCCCTGAATGAGCAGTTCTTC.

The chain is built from TRBV2 and TRBJ2-3; no definite D call. V was shortened by 4 bases and J by 2 bases, with 10 bases between the two germline ends. CDR1 and CDR2 (germline): SNHLY, FYNNEI. The length of the CDR3 is 14 residues. CDR3 sequence: CASSAGWATDTQYF. The CDR3 DNA reads as TGTGCCAGCAGTGCCGGGTGGGCCACAGATACGCAGTATTTT.